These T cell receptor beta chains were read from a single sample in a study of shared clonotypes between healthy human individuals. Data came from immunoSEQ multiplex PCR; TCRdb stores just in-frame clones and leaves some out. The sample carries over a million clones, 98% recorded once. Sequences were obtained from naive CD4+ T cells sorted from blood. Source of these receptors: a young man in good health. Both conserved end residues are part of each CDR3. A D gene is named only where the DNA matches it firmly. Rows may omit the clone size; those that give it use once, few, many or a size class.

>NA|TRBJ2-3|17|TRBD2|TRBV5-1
CASSLVRGGPSTDTQYF
TGCGCCAGCAGCTTGGTACGCGGGGGGCCTAGCACAGATACGCAGTATTTT
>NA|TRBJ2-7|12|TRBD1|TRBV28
CASSGRQGKQYF
TGTGCCAGCAGTGGACGACAGGGCAAGCAGTACTTC
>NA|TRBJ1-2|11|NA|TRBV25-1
CASSEAYGYTF
TGTGCCAGCAGTGAGGCCTATGGCTACACCTTC
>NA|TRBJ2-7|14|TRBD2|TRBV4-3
CASSRGLGFYEQYF
TGCGCCAGCAGCCGAGGACTAGGGTTCTACGAGCAGTACTTC
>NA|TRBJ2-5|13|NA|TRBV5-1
CASSSEYQETQYF
TGCGCCAGCAGTTCAGAGTACCAAGAGACCCAGTACTTC
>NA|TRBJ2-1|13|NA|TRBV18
CASSPPALNEQFF
TGTGCCAGCTCACCACCGGCATTAAATGAGCAGTTCTTC
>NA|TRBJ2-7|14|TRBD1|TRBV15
CATSRRTGAYEQYF
TGTGCCACCAGCAGACGGACAGGGGCGTACGAGCAGTACTTC
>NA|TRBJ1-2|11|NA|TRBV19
CASSASYGYTF
TGTGCCAGTAGTGCGTCTTATGGCTACACCTTC
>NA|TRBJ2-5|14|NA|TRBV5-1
CASSLRDLGGTQYF
TGCGCCAGCAGCTTACGGGACCTAGGGGGGACCCAGTACTTC
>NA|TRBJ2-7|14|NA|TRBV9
CASSPEPGLDEQYF
TGTGCCAGCAGCCCAGAACCGGGACTGGACGAGCAGTACTTC
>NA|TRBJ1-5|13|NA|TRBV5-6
CASSSTGNQPQHF
TGTGCCAGCAGCTCGACTGGCAATCAGCCCCAGCATTTT
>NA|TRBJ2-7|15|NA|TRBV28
CASSFYTGDRGEQYF
TGTGCCAGCAGTTTTTATACCGGGGACCGGGGGGAGCAGTACTTC
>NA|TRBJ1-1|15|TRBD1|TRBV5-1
CASSLEYRGSSEAFF
TGCGCCAGCAGCTTGGAATACAGGGGATCATCTGAAGCTTTCTTT
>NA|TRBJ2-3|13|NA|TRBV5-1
CASSLAVTDTQYF
TGCGCCAGCAGCTTGGCGGTCACAGATACGCAGTATTTT
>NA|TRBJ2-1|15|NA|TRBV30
CAWSVFRSDYNEQFF
TGTGCCTGGAGTGTTTTTAGGTCGGACTACAATGAGCAGTTCTTC
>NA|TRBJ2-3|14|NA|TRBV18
CASSSRESTDTQYF
TGTGCCAGCTCATCCCGGGAGAGCACAGATACGCAGTATTTT
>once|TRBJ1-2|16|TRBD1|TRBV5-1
CASRPGTGGSSGGYTF
TGCGCCAGCCGCCCAGGGACAGGGGGGTCCTCAGGCGGCTACACCTTC